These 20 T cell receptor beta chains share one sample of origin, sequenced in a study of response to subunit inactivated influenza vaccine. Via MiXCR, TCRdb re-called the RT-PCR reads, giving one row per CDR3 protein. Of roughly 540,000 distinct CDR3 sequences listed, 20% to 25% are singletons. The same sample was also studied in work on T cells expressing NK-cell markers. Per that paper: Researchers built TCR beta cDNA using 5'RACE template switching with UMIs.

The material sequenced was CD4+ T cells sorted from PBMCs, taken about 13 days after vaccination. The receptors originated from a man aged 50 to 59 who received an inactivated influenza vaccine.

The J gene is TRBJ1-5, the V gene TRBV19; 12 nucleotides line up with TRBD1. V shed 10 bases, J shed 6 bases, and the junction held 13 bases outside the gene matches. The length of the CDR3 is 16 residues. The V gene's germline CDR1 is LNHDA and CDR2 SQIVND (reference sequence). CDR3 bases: TGTGCCACCAGAGAGGCCGGGACAGGGGGCTCTCAGCCCCAGCATTTT. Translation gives CATREAGTGGSQPQHF.

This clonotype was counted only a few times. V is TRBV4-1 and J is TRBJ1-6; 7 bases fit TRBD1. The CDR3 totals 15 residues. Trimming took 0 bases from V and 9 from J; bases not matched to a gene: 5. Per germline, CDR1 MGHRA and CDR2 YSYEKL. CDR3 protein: CASSQEGTVGSPLHF. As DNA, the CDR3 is TGCGCCAGCAGCCAAGAGGGGACAGTGGGTTCACCCCTCCACTTT.

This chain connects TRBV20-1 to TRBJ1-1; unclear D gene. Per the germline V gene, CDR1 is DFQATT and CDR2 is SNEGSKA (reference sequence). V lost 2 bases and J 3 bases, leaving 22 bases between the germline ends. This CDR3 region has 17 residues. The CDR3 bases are TGCAGTGCTAGAATTGTGGTGACGAAAGGTAGGGACACTGAAGCTTTCTTT. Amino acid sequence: CSARIVVTKGRDTEAFF.

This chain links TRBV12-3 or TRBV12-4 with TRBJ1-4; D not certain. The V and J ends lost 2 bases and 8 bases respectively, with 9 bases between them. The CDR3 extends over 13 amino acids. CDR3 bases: TGTGCCAGCAGTTTATGGTCGGGAGAAAAACTGTTTTTT. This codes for CASSLWSGEKLFF.

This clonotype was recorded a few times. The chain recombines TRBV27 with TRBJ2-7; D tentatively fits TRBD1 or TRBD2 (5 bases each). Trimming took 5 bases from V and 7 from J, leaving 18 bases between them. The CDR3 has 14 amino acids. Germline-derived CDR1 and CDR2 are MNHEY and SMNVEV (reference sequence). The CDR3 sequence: CASSKPGTLGEQYF. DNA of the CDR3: TGTGCCAGCAGTAAGCCTGGGACCCTCGGTGAGCAGTACTTC.

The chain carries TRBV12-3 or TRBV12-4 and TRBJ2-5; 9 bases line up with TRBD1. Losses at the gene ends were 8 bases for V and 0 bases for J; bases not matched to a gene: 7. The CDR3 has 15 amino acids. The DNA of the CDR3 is TGTGCCAGCGTACGGGACAGGGCCAACCAAGAGACCCAGTACTTC. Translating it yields CASVRDRANQETQYF.

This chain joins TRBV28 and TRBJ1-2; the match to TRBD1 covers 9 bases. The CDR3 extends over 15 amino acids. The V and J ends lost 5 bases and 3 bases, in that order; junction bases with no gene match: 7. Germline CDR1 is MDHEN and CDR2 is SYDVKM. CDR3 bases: TGTGCCAGCAGTAACGGACAGGGGCTTTACTATGGCTACACCTTC. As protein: CASSNGQGLYYGYTF.

The CDR3 region has the DNA TGCAGCTCGACTAGCGGGGGGACTAGCACAGATACGCAGTATTTT. Translating it yields CSSTSGGTSTDTQYF. The chain carries TRBV20-1 and TRBJ2-3; the match to TRBD2 covers 13 bases. This CDR3 has 15 residues. Germline-derived CDR1 and CDR2 are DFQATT and SNEGSKA (reference sequence).

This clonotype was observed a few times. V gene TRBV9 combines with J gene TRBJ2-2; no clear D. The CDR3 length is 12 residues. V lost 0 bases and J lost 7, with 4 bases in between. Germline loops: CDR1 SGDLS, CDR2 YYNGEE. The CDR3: CASSVADGELFF. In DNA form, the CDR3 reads TGTGCCAGCAGCGTAGCAGACGGGGAGCTGTTTTTT.

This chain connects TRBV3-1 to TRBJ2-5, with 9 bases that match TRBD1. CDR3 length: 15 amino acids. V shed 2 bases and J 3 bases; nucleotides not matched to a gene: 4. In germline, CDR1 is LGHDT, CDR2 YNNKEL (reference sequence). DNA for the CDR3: TGTGCCAGCAGCCAAACCGGGACAGGGAAAGAGACCCAGTACTTC. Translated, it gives CASSQTGTGKETQYF.

The DNA for the CDR3 is TGTGCCAGCAGCCGGAATCAACAGGAATATTATGGCTACACCTTC. Protein sequence: CASSRNQQEYYGYTF. The chain carries TRBV11-2 and TRBJ1-2, with D possibly matching TRBD1 (5 bases). CDR3 length: 15 residues. The germline CDR1 and CDR2 sequences are SGHAT and FQNNGV. V was shortened by 5 bases and J by 5 bases, with 18 bases between the two germline ends. Full variable domain (remainder filled in from reference TRBV11-2 and TRBJ1-2): EAGVAQSPRYKIIEKRQSVAFWCNPISGHATLYWYQQILGQGPKLLIQFQNNGVVDDSQLPKDRFSAERLKGVDSTLKIQPAKLEDSAVYLCASSRNQQEYYGYTFGSGTRLTVV.

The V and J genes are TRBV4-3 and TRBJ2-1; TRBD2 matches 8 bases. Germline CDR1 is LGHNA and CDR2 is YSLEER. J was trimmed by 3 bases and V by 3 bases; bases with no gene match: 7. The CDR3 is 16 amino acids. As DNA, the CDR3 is TGCGCCAGCAGCCACTCGGGAGGGTTATTCTACAATGAGCAGTTCTTC. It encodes CASSHSGGLFYNEQFF.

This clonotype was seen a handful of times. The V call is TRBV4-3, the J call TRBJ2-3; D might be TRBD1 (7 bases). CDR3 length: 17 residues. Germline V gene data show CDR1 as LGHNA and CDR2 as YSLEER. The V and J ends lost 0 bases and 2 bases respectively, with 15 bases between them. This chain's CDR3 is CASSQDIPGGYTDTQYF. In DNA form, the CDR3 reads TGCGCCAGCAGCCAAGATATCCCAGGGGGGTACACAGATACGCAGTATTTT.

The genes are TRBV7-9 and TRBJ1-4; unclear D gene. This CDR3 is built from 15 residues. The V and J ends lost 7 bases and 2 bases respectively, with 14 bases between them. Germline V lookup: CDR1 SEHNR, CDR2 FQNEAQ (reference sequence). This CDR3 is CASNGGGPTNEKLFF. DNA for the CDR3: TGTGCCAGCAATGGCGGCGGACCCACTAATGAAAAACTGTTTTTT.

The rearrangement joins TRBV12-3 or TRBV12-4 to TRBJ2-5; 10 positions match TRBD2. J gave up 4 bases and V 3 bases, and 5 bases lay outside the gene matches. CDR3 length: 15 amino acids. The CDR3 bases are TGTGCCAGCAGTTTCGAGCGGGGGGGCCGAGAGACCCAGTACTTC. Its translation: CASSFERGGRETQYF.

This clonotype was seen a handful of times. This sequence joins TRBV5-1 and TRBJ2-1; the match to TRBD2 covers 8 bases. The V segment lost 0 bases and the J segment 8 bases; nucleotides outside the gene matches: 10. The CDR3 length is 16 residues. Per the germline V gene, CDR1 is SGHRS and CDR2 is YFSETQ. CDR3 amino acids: CASSLGSGLDNHEQFF. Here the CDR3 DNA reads TGCGCCAGCAGCTTGGGATCGGGACTAGATAACCATGAGCAGTTCTTC.

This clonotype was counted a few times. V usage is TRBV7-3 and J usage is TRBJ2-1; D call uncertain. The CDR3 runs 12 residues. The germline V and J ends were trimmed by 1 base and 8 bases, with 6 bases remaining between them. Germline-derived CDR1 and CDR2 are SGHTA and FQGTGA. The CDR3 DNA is TGTGCCAGCAGCTTAATGGAAGATGAGCAGTTCTTC. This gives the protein CASSLMEDEQFF. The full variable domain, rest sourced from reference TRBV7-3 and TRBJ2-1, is GAGVSQTPSNKVTEKGKYVELRCDPISGHTALYWYRQSLGQGPEFLIYFQGTGAADDSGLPNDRFFAVRPEGSVSTLKIQRTERGDSAVYLCASSLMEDEQFFGPGTRLTVL.

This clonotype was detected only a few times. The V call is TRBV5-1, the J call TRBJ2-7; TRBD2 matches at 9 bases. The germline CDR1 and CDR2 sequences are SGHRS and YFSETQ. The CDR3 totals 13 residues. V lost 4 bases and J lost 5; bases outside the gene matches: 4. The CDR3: CASSPSGTNEQYF. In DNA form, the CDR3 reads TGCGCCAGCAGCCCTAGCGGGACGAACGAGCAGTACTTC.

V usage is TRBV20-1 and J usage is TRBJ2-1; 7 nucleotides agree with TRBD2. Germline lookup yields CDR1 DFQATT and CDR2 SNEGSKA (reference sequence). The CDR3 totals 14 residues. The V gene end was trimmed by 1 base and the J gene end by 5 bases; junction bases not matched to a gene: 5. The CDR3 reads CSARGLAVDNEQFF. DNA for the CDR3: TGCAGTGCTAGAGGTCTAGCGGTTGACAATGAGCAGTTCTTC.

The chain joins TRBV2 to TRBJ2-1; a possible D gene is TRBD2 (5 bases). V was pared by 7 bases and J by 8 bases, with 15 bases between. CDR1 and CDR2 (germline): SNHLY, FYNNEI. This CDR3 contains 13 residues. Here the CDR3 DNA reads TGTGCCAGCAATCGGTACCAGAGGGATGAGCAGTTCTTC. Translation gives CASNRYQRDEQFF.